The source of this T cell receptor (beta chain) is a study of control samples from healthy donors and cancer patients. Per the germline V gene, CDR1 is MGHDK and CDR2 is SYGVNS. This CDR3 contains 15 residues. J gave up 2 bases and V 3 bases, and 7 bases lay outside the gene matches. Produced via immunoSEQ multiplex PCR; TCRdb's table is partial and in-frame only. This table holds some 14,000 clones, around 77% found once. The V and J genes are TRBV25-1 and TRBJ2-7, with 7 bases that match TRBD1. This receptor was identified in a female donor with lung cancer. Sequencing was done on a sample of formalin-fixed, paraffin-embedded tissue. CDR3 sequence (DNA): TGTGCCAGCAGTGACCGGGACAGAGTCCCCTACGAGCAGTACTTC. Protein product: CASSDRDRVPYEQYF.